Each of the 9 T cell receptor beta chains below was sequenced from the same sample in a study of memory B cells and T cells in multiple sclerosis. The assay was immunoSEQ multiplex PCR, and TCRdb's table has in-frame clones only and misses some. The repertoire includes roughly 12,000 clones, roughly four fifths of them detected once, and less than 3.5% sits in the top ten. Stimulus-free culture yielded autoproliferating CFSE-dim and non-proliferating CFSE-high T cells, each sequenced separately. Pooled replicate wells came from about 50 million CFSE-labeled PBMCs cultured 7 days without stimulus. Their antigens are not known. The sequencing input was PBMCs from blood kept in culture. The receptors come from a human donor with multiple sclerosis.

The CDR3 protein is CASSVAGGRYEQYF. The CDR3 bases are TGCGCCAGCAGCGTAGCGGGAGGAAGATACGAGCAGTACTTC. This chain links TRBV5-1 with TRBJ2-7; 10 bases map to TRBD2. Germline assignment: CDR1 SGHRS and CDR2 YFSETQ. V was pared by 4 bases and J by 4 bases, with 5 bases of the junction left unmatched. This CDR3 is 14 amino acids long.

The CDR3 sequence: CASSSPRTSGNYEQYF. DNA of the CDR3: TGTGCCAGTAGTTCCCCCCGGACTAGCGGAAACTACGAGCAGTACTTC. This chain links TRBV19 with TRBJ2-7; 10 bases are a match to TRBD2. The CDR3 runs 16 residues. Germline loops: CDR1 LNHDA, CDR2 SQIVND (reference sequence). Trimming cost V 5 bases and J 3 bases; bases outside gene matches: 10. Full variable domain (remainder filled in from reference TRBV19 and TRBJ2-7): DGGITQSPKYLFRKEGQNVTLSCEQNLNHDAMYWYRQDPGQGLRLIYYSQIVNDFQKGDIAEGYSVSREKKESFPLTVTSAQKNPTAFYLCASSSPRTSGNYEQYFGPGTRLTVT.

The chain is built from TRBV6-1 and TRBJ2-5; possible D gene TRBD2, 6 bases. This CDR3 region has 13 residues. The germline CDR1 and CDR2 sequences are MNHNS and SASEGT. Trimming removed 2 bases from V and 11 bases from J, with 15 bases in between. CDR3 nucleotide sequence: TGTGCCAGCAGTGAATTGGGGCGGGGAGAGCAGTACTTC. As protein: CASSELGRGEQYF.

This clone was found once. The chain employs TRBV30 and TRBJ1-5, with unresolved D. CDR1 is GTSNPN, CDR2 SVGIG, per germline (reference sequence). Between the trimmed V and J ends, which lost 2 bases and 1 base, there was a span of 6 bases. The CDR3 runs 13 residues. The CDR3: CAWSSGSNQPQHF. The CDR3 DNA follows: TGTGCCTGGAGTTCGGGAAGCAATCAGCCCCAGCATTTT.

This clone was seen just once. This chain uses TRBV13 with TRBJ2-1; the match to TRBD2 covers 14 bases. V lost 5 bases, J lost 8 bases, and 8 bases stayed unmatched. Per the germline V gene, CDR1 is PRHDT and CDR2 is FYEKMQ (reference sequence). The CDR3 covers 16 residues. The CDR3 spells CASSQGTSGGGYEQFF. CDR3 in DNA: TGTGCCAGCAGCCAAGGGACTAGCGGGGGAGGGTATGAGCAGTTCTTC. Drawing the rest from reference TRBV13 and TRBJ2-1, the complete variable domain is AAGVIQSPRHLIKEKRETATLKCYPIPRHDTVYWYQQGPGQDPQFLISFYEKMQSDKGSIPDRFSAQQFSDYHSELNMSSLELGDSALYFCASSQGTSGGGYEQFFGPGTRLTVL.

V gene TRBV6-1 combines with J gene TRBJ1-2; unclear D gene. Germline V gene sequence: CDR1 MNHNS, CDR2 SASEGT. Trimming cost V 2 bases and J 5 bases, with 12 bases left between them. The CDR3 is 14 residues long. The CDR3 DNA reads as TGTGCCAGCAGTGAACCCCATGCGGCATATGGCTACACCTTC. It encodes CASSEPHAAYGYTF.

This chain uses TRBV19 with TRBJ2-2, with 8 nucleotides matching TRBD1. The CDR3 runs 16 residues. V dropped 4 bases and J dropped 0; count of bases not matched to a gene: 4. Germline V gene data show CDR1 as LNHDA and CDR2 as SQIVND (reference sequence). CDR3 in DNA: TGTGCCAGTAGTAGACGACAGGGGTCGAACACCGGGGAGCTGTTTTTT. This codes for CASSRRQGSNTGELFF.

This rearrangement joins TRBV19 to TRBJ2-3, with TRBD2 matching over 11 bases. The J segment lost 2 bases and the V segment lost 5 bases, leaving 3 bases of the junction unmatched. Germline V CDR1 and CDR2: LNHDA, SQIVND (reference sequence). CDR3 size: 15 residues. CDR3 loop: CASSPGLAATDTQYF. DNA of the CDR3: TGTGCCAGTAGTCCGGGACTAGCGGCCACAGATACGCAGTATTTT.

V is TRBV28 and J is TRBJ1-1; tentative D call: TRBD1 (5 bases). Trimming pared 7 bases from V and 0 bases from J, leaving 12 bases between. Germline values: CDR1 MDHEN, CDR2 SYDVKM. The CDR3 spans 14 residues. The CDR3 here is CASILGALNTEAFF. Written as DNA, the CDR3 is TGTGCCAGCATCCTAGGGGCCCTGAACACTGAAGCTTTCTTT.